This T cell receptor (beta chain) was sequenced for a study of regulatory T cells in long-lasting Graves disease. Overall study results and limits: Accuracy might have suffered from few samples.

This sample's time point: newly diagnosed GD, antithyroid drugs for less than 3 months. Following extraction of RNA from PBMCs, that RNA was used to make the TCR library. In its sample, this clonotype was seen many times. Its target is unknown. Through Arm-PCR of CDR3 regions and iRepertoire HTBI primers, TCR beta libraries were built. From the multiplex PCR reads, TCRdb called clonotypes with MiXCR, one entry per CDR3 protein. The table has 600,000 to 650,000 distinct CDR3 sequences, 15% to 20% seen once. The same sample was also used in a study of T cells in Graves' hyperthyroidism and ophthalmopathy.

The origin of this receptor is a woman in her twenties or thirties with Graves disease. The source material was peripheral blood mononuclear cells (PBMCs), sampled at new diagnosis, from a patient treated with antithyroid drugs.

The CDR3: CASSSLRGSYEQYF. For the CDR3, the DNA is TGTGCCAGCAGCTCGCTTCGAGGCTCCTACGAGCAGTACTTC. V usage is TRBV11-2 and J usage is TRBJ2-7; D unclear. Germline values: CDR1 SGHAT, CDR2 FQNNGV. This CDR3 spans 14 amino acids. Between the trimmed V and J ends, which lost 4 bases and 0 bases, there was a span of 10 bases.